This TCR beta chain originates from a study of cytomegalovirus exposure and HLA in healthy donors. Study-level findings and limits: With later analysis, a missense DCLRE1C variant became linked to TCR beta V- and J-gene trimming. Overall, approximately 180 TCR beta chains were annotated as cytomegalovirus-associated.

Note on this clone: Its antigen is not known.

The study ran its PCR with 60 Vbeta and 13 Jbeta primers. The table came from immunoSEQ multiplex PCR; TCRdb's copy has only in-frame clones and leaves some out. The table has roughly 230,000 clones, about three quarters seen once. Germline values: CDR1 SGHTA, CDR2 FQGNSA. The CDR3 length is 17 residues. Germline trimming cut 7 bases from V and 7 bases from J; bases unmatched to any gene: 14. This chain links TRBV7-2 with TRBJ2-2; 11 nucleotides line up with TRBD2. This TCR came from a boy aged 5-17 years in good health and CMV-seronegative. Sequencing was carried out using PBMCs. CDR3 region: CASTRSGLAAEGGELFF. The CDR3 DNA reads as TGTGCCAGCACCCGCTCGGGACTAGCGGCGGAGGGCGGGGAGCTGTTTTTT.